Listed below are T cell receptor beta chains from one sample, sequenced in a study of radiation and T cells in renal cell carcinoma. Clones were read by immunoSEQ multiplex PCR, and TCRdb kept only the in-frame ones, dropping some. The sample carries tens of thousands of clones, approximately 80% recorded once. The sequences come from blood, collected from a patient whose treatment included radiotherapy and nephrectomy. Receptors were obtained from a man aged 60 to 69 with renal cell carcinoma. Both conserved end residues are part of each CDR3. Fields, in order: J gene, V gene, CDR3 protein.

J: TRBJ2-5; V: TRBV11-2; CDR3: CASSSLGETQYF
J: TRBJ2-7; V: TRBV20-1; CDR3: CSAALNYEQYF
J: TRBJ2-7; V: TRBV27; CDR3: CASSLLGGPYEQYF
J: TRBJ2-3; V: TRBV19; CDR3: CASSIDSGGLKEYF
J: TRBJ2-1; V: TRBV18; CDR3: CASSPRLDTSGTYNEQFF
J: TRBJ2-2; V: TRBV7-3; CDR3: CASSLQGAGELFF
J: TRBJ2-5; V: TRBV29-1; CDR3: CSAKDRVRTSGRGETQYF
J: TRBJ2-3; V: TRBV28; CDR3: CASSTSSASGRNAQYF
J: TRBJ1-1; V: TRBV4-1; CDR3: CASSQRSNTEAFF
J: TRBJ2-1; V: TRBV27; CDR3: CASAFGTGPYNEQFF
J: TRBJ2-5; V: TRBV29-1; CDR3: CSVDGPGETQYF
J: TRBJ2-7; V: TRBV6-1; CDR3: CASTYSGAEQYF
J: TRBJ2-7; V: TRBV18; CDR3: CASSLDRVSYEQYF
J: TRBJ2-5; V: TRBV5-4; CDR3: CASSLRSGGETQYF
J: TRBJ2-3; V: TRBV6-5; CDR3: CASRGGITDTQYF
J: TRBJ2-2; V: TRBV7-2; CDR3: CASSFLTGELFF
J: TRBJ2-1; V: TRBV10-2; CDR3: CASSESLLAGARGDDEQFF
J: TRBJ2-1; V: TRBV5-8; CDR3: CASSPGLAAYNEQFF
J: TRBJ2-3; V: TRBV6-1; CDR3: CASSGRGYLDTQYF
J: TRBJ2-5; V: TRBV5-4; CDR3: CASSLLDVGGSETQYF
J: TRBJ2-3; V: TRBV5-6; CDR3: CASSASTDTQYF
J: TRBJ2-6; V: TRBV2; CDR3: CASSGTGQGTSGANVLTF
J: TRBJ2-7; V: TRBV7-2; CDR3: CASTPGAGNSYEQYF
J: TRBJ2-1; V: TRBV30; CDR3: CAWSSGRHNEQFF
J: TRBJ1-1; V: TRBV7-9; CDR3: CASSPDRVNTEAFF
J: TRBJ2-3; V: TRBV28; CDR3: CASRALAAASTDTQYF
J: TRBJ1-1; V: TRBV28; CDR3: CASSLSGLPGAFF
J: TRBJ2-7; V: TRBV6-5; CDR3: CASSYGTSSYEQYF
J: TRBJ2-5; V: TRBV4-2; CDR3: CASSQGGLAEETQYF
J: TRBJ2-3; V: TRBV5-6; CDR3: CASSLWSTDTQYF
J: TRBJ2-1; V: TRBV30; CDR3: CAWTSGRDLYNEQFF
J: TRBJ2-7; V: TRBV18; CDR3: CASSTQQGTYEQYF
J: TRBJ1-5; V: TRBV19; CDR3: CASSTRDRYNQPQHF
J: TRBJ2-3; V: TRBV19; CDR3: CASSMGTSSDTQYF
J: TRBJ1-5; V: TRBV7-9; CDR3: CASSLTGITRNQPQHF
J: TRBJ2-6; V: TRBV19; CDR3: CASSLPQGLGANVLTF
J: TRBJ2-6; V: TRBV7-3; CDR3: CASSLLRQGVSGANVLTF
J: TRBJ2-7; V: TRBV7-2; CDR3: CASSLVGGSTYEQYF
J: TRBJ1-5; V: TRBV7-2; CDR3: CASTPVLGGNQPQHF
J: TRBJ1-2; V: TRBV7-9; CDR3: CASSSQDRDYGYTF
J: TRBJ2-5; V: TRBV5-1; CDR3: CASSLQGAAGLQETQYF
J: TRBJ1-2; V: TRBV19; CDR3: CASSPPTYGYTF
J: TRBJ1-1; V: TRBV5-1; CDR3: CASSLEAGRNTEAFF
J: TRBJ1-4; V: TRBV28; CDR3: CASITGGYTNEKLFF
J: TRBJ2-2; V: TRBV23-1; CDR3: CASSRREQNTGELFF
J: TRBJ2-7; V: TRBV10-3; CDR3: CAISDGRRTYEQYF
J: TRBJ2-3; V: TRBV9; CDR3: CASSVGGDTQYF
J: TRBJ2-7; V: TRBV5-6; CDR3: CASSPLPGQRTYEQYF
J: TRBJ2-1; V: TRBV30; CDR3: CAWRLAGGPVNEQFF
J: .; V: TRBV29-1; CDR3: CSVFGDRQGVYEQYF
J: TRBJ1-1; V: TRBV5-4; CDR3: CASRADRTSRAFF
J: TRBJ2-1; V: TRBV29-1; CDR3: CSGGQGARNEQFF
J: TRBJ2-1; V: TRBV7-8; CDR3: CASSLGDRGNEQFF
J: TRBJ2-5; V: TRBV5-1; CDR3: CASSSQAGEETQYF
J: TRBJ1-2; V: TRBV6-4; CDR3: CASSDYPNYGYTF
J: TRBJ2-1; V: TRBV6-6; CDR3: CASNSGTGLVEQFF
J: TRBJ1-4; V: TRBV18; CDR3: CASSYSGTGDEKLFF
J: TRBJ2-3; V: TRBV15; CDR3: CATSGEPSTDTQYF
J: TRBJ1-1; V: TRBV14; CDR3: CASSRGPNTEAFF